The following is a TCR beta chain sequence with its context. What it recognizes is unknown. The trim removed 5 bases at V and 10 bases at J, leaving 18 bases unmatched. This CDR3 comprises 17 residues. From germline, CDR1 is LNHDA and CDR2 SQIVND (reference sequence). The sample comes from a study of OX40 agonist ivuxolimab in advanced cancers. General observations from the study: There was clonal expansion of CD4+ and CD8+ blood T cells by week 6 at 0.1 to 3.0 mg/kg. Patients who responded partially at 0.1-3.0 mg/kg showed clonal expansion ranking among the lowest.

Patients were excluded for autoimmune disease history or systemic immunosuppression. Repertoires were generated with immunoSEQ multiplex PCR, while TCRdb's copy carries only in-frame clones and drops some. The sample lists 55,000 to 80,000 clones, over 75% occurring once. This receptor was identified in an adult with an advanced solid tumor such as melanoma, head and neck, liver or kidney cancer. Material: CD4+ or CD8+ T cells sorted from blood, obtained in a trial of the OX40 agonist ivuxolimab. This chain links TRBV19 with TRBJ2-1; 9 nucleotides line up with TRBD2. The CDR3, as DNA: TGTGCCAGTAGTTGGGGACTAGCTGTTGGTGTGGTCAAGGAGCAGTTCTTC. Amino acids: CASSWGLAVGVVKEQFF.